This T cell receptor beta chain is drawn from a study of T-cell memory formation after mild COVID-19. TCRdb ran MiXCR on the 5' RACE reads and lists one entry per CDR3 protein. In the table there are about 110,000 distinct CDR3 sequences, around 15% of which are singletons. The CDR3 extends over 15 amino acids. Losses at the gene ends were 6 bases for V and 3 bases for J; bases not matched to a gene: 11. CDR1 SEHNR and CDR2 FQNEAQ come from the germline V gene (reference sequence). Sample: PBMCs or a T cell subset sorted from them (not recorded which). The chain has TRBV7-9 and TRBJ2-7; TRBD1 matches at 7 bases. The sequence was obtained from an adult woman who had mild COVID-19 (a few samples of this study predate the infection). Cell type and time point are not known. The CDR3 nucleotides are TGTGCCAGCAGATCCATTCGGGACAGAAACTACGAGCAGTACTTC. Amino acid sequence: CASRSIRDRNYEQYF.